The 4 T cell receptor beta chains in this list originate from one sample, sequenced in a study of human T cells and chemical hapten exposure. TCRdb re-called the RACE reads with MiXCR, one entry per CDR3 protein. The table lists tens of thousands of distinct CDR3 sequences, about 10% of them singletons. The time point denotes: patch test 2, 6 weeks after DPC sensitization. Treatment of the sample: therapeutic diphenylcyclopropenone sensitization with weekly scalp DPC. The material was whole blood, obtained in connection with sensitization to the hapten diphenylcyclopropenone (DPC). The source of these receptors is a man aged 35-49 years with alopecia areata. Some clones in this sample may be carry-over from other donors' samples.

The V and J genes are TRBV7-9 and TRBJ2-3; 13 nucleotides agree with TRBD2. The J segment lost 2 bases and the V segment lost 3 bases, leaving 14 bases of the junction unmatched. Germline V gives CDR1 SEHNR, CDR2 FQNEAQ (reference sequence). This CDR3 is 20 amino acids long. The CDR3 bases are TGTGCCAGCAGCTTCCCCCGGGGACTAGCGGGACTCCATAACACAGATACGCAGTATTTT. This gives the protein CASSFPRGLAGLHNTDTQYF.

The V call is TRBV5-1, the J call TRBJ1-3; no reliable D call. Germline CDR1 and CDR2: SGHRS and YFSETQ. CDR3 length equals 12 residues. Deletions cut 4 bases from V and 3 bases from J, with 5 bases between. CDR3 in amino acids: CASSAYGNTIYF. Written as DNA, the CDR3 is TGCGCCAGCAGCGCCTATGGAAACACCATATATTTT.

V is TRBV5-5 and J is TRBJ1-4; maybe TRBD1 (5 bases). The CDR3 contains 18 residues. Germline V gives CDR1 SGHKS, CDR2 YYEKEE (reference sequence). The V and J ends lost 2 bases and 2 bases respectively, with 19 bases between them. The CDR3 loop is CASSLLPGNGATNEKLFF. CDR3 DNA: TGTGCCAGCAGCTTACTTCCAGGCAATGGGGCGACTAATGAAAAACTGTTTTTT. Supplemented by reference TRBV5-5 and TRBJ1-4, the full variable domain reads DAGVTQSPTHLIKTRGQQVTLRCSPISGHKSVSWYQQVLGQGPQFIFQYYEKEERGRGNFPDRFSARQFPNYSSELNVNALLLGDSALYLCASSLLPGNGATNEKLFFGSGTQLSVL.

This clonotype has more than one count but fewer than ten. V usage is TRBV5-1 and J usage is TRBJ2-3; unclear D gene. From germline, CDR1 is SGHRS and CDR2 YFSETQ. The V gene lost 3 bases and the J gene lost 5 bases, with 10 bases spanning the gap. The CDR3 has 13 residues. In nucleotides, the CDR3 is TGCGCCAGCAGCTCCCGTCCGAAAGATACGCAGTATTTT. Its translation is CASSSRPKDTQYF.